This TCR beta chain was observed in a study of blood T cell repertoires in COVID-19. Background on the study: Whether acute or convalescent, the COVID-19 samples came from the United States, Italy and Spain. PBMCs, B-cell-depleted T cells, or T cells provided the cDNA or gDNA that made up the material.

Authors' analysis steps: Nucleated cell number was recorded as an estimate derived from reference gene primer amplification. The repertoire was sequenced with immunoSEQ multiplex PCR; TCRdb's copy has only in-frame clones and lacks some. V, J and clone size were drawn from that table, and D and trimming were deduced from the DNA. This sample has more than 85,000 clones; around 83% occur once, and the top ten carry roughly 25%. Germline CDR1 MDHEN, CDR2 SYDVKM. This CDR3 comprises 14 residues. Trimming took 9 bases from V and 1 from J; bases not matched to a gene: 5. The sample was peripheral blood. The chain combines TRBV28 with TRBJ1-2; 10 bases are shared with TRBD1. This clonotype was sampled from a man in his fifties or sixties with acute or convalescent COVID-19. CDR3 DNA sequence: TGTGCCAGTACGACAGGGGGCCATAACTATGGCTACACCTTC. Encoded protein: CASTTGGHNYGYTF.